A selection of T cell receptor beta chains follows, all from one sample in a study of blood T cell repertoires in COVID-19. Clones were sequenced by immunoSEQ multiplex PCR, and TCRdb holds only the in-frame ones, with some missing. This table has hundreds of thousands of clones, around 80% appearing once. Sequenced material: PBMCs or T cells enriched from blood (not recorded which). These receptors were taken from a man aged 40-55 years who had been exposed to COVID-19. The CDR3 runs from the conserved cysteine through the conserved F or W. A D gene is named only where the DNA matches it firmly. Only some rows state a clone size, as once, few, many or a class for expanded clones.

v_call	j_call	d_call	cdr3_length	clone_size	cdr3_nt	cdr3_aa
TRBV18	TRBJ1-2	TRBD1	14	-	TGTGCCAGCTCGGACAGGGCATATGACTATGGCTACACCTTC	CASSDRAYDYGYTF
TRBV19	TRBJ2-3	TRBD2	15	-	TGTGCCAGTAGTGGTCGGGAGGGAGGCACAGATACGCAGTATTTT	CASSGREGGTDTQYF
TRBV27	TRBJ2-2	-	13	once	TGTGCCATTCAAGACTGGTCTACCGGGGAGCTGTTTTTT	CAIQDWSTGELFF
TRBV5-4	TRBJ2-1	TRBD2	15	-	TGTGCCAGCAGCCTAGGGACTAGCCTCTACAATGAGCAGTTCTTC	CASSLGTSLYNEQFF
TRBV4-2	TRBJ2-1	TRBD2	17	-	TGTGCCAGCAGCCAAGGGACTAGCGGGAGAGCAAACAATGAGCAGTTCTTC	CASSQGTSGRANNEQFF
TRBV20-1	TRBJ1-3	TRBD1	14	-	TGCAGTGCTAGTAGGGGGCGCTTTGGAAACACCATATATTTT	CSASRGRFGNTIYF
TRBV10-3	TRBJ2-1	-	15	-	TGTGCCATCAGTGATCGTAGGGGGGGGGAACATGAGCAGTTCTTC	CAISDRRGGEHEQFF
TRBV10-3	TRBJ2-7	TRBD2	16	-	TGTGCCATCAGTGAGGGGGGGAGGGCTCTTTCCTACGAGCAGTACTTC	CAISEGGRALSYEQYF
TRBV27	TRBJ2-2	TRBD2	18	-	TGTGCCAGCAGTCGCGACACACCTAGCGGGAGGGCCACCGGGGAGCTGTTTTTT	CASSRDTPSGRATGELFF
TRBV3-1/TRBV3-2	TRBJ1-1	TRBD1	14	-	TGTGCCAGCAGCCGGGGACAGGGCTTCACTGAAGCTTTCTTT	CASSRGQGFTEAFF
TRBV7-2	TRBJ1-3	-	15	-	TGTGCCAGCAGCTTATCCAGGCGCTCTGGAAACACCATATATTTT	CASSLSRRSGNTIYF
TRBV10-3	TRBJ2-2	-	16	-	TGTGCCAATTCTAAATCACAGGTCCCGAACACCGGGGAGCTGTTTTTT	CANSKSQVPNTGELFF
TRBV28	TRBJ1-5	TRBD1	15	-	TGTGCCAGCAGTGCAGGGGGCTTGAGCAATCAGCCCCAGCATTTT	CASSAGGLSNQPQHF
TRBV5-8	TRBJ2-6	-	20	-	TGTGCCAGCAGCTTTTCACAGTCATACCAAGCCCGCTCTGGGGCCAACGTCCTGACTTTC	CASSFSQSYQARSGANVLTF